The 3 T cell receptor beta chains presented below share a single source sample, sequenced in a study of blood T cell repertoires in COVID-19. Only in-frame clones appear in the TCRdb table, and some are missing; sequencing was by immunoSEQ multiplex PCR. The repertoire holds 90,000 to 120,000 clones, roughly nine tenths seen once, with more than 0.85% in the top ten. The source material was peripheral blood. The receptors shown here come from a man in his sixties with acute or convalescent COVID-19.

This sequence joins TRBV3-1 (or the pseudogene TRBV3-2) and TRBJ2-2; possibly TRBD2 for D (5 bases). CDR1 and CDR2 from the germline V gene are LGHDT and YNNKEL (reference sequence). The V gene lost 1 base and the J gene lost 4 bases, with 16 bases spanning the gap. The CDR3 runs to 17 residues. The CDR3 loop reads CASSQVGWETGTGELFF. DNA of the CDR3: TGTGCCAGCAGCCAAGTGGGTTGGGAGACGGGCACCGGGGAGCTGTTTTTT.

The CDR3 DNA is TGTGCCAGCAGCTTAGGGAGGGGATACACTGAAGCTTTCTTT. It encodes CASSLGRGYTEAFF. The rearrangement joins TRBV7-2 to TRBJ1-1; tentatively, D is TRBD1 (5 bases). The germline gives CDR1 SGHTA, CDR2 FQGNSA. The V end lost 1 base, the J end lost 3 bases, and 9 bases lay between the germline ends. CDR3 length: 14 amino acids.

The chain combines TRBV27 with TRBJ1-1, with D unresolved. Germline CDR1 and CDR2: MNHEY and SMNVEV (reference sequence). The CDR3 extends over 15 amino acids. V was shortened by 6 bases and J by 2 bases, with 16 bases between the two germline ends. The CDR3 DNA follows: TGTGCCAGCAGCCCTACCGGACTGCTTAACACTGAAGCTTTCTTT. As protein: CASSPTGLLNTEAFF.